A single sample gave rise to the 15 T cell receptor beta chains below, sequenced in a study of blood T cell repertoires in COVID-19. Assay: immunoSEQ multiplex PCR; the TCRdb copy retains only in-frame clones and omits some. The table shows 250,000 to 300,000 clones, with 81% occurring only once. Input material: peripheral blood. The receptors stem from a woman in her fifties or sixties with active or convalescent COVID-19.

This clone was detected only a few times. The rearrangement links TRBV19 to TRBJ1-1; TRBD1 agrees at 8 bases. Germline CDR1 reads LNHDA; CDR2 reads SQIVND (reference sequence). The V segment lost 6 bases and the J segment 7 bases; nucleotides outside the gene matches: 7. The CDR3 covers 13 residues. CDR3 in amino acids: CASRGQGGIEAFF. CDR3 coding DNA: TGTGCCAGTAGAGGACAGGGCGGAATTGAAGCTTTCTTT.

This rearrangement joins TRBV11-3 to TRBJ2-1; 11 bases fit TRBD1. CDR1 and CDR2 from the germline V gene are SGHNT and YENEEA. The CDR3 has 15 residues. The V segment lost 4 bases and the J segment 7 bases; nucleotides outside the gene matches: 6. Written as DNA, the CDR3 is TGTGCCAGCAGCTCCGGGACAGGGGGTAGAAATGAGCAGTTCTTC. It specifies CASSSGTGGRNEQFF.

This sequence joins TRBV7-3 and TRBJ2-7; TRBD1 aligns across 9 bases. Looked up from germline, CDR1 is SGHTA and CDR2 is FQGTGA. Germline trimming cut 5 bases from V and 3 bases from J; bases unmatched to any gene: 8. The CDR3 is 15 residues long. The CDR3 DNA reads TGTGCCAGCAGCCCAAGGGACAGGGTAAGCTACGAGCAGTACTTC. This encodes CASSPRDRVSYEQYF.

The V call is TRBV7-9, the J call TRBJ1-2; no clear D gene. The V gene's germline CDR1 is SEHNR and CDR2 FQNEAQ (reference sequence). The germline V and J ends were trimmed by 5 bases and 0 bases, with 19 bases remaining between them. This CDR3 has 17 amino acids. This chain's CDR3 is CASSPSRVLTSNYGYTF. Here the CDR3 DNA reads TGTGCCAGCAGCCCCAGCCGGGTCCTTACCTCTAACTATGGCTACACCTTC.

This chain links TRBV11-2 with TRBJ2-5; tentatively, D is TRBD1 (6 bases). V lost 6 bases and J lost 2, with 16 bases in between. Germline V gene sequence: CDR1 SGHAT, CDR2 FQNNGV. The CDR3 covers 15 residues. The CDR3: CASSWTRGFQETQYF. As DNA, the CDR3 is TGTGCCAGCAGTTGGACAAGGGGGTTTCAAGAGACCCAGTACTTC.

This clone was observed a handful of times. The V gene is TRBV20-1, the J gene TRBJ2-7; 7 bases fit TRBD1. V shed 6 bases, J shed 6 bases, and the junction held 5 bases outside the gene matches. This CDR3 is 11 amino acids long. CDR1 is DFQATT, CDR2 SNEGSKA, per germline (reference sequence). As DNA, the CDR3 is TGCAGTGCCCGACAGGGCAGCGAGCAGTACTTC. Translating it yields CSARQGSEQYF.

This sequence joins TRBV23-1 and TRBJ1-2; D remains ambiguous. TRBV23-1 is known as an ORF, though its function is uncertain. The CDR3 extends over 15 amino acids. Trimming removed 4 bases from V and 0 bases from J, with 12 bases in between. CDR3 sequence reads: CASSPDTSANYGYTF. The CDR3 coding sequence is TGCGCCAGCAGTCCCGACACCTCAGCTAACTATGGCTACACCTTC.

This CDR3 reads CASSLGWGTGGQETQYF. The CDR3 DNA is TGTGCCAGCAGCTTAGGATGGGGTACAGGGGGACAAGAGACCCAGTACTTC. The J gene is TRBJ2-5, the V gene TRBV7-9; 8 bases are a match to TRBD1. This CDR3 region has 17 residues. The germline gives CDR1 SEHNR, CDR2 FQNEAQ (reference sequence). V was pared by 1 base and J by 2 bases, with 9 bases of the junction left unmatched.

The chain is built from TRBV28 and TRBJ2-7, with unresolved D. This CDR3 has 13 residues. Trimming removed 6 bases from V and 2 bases from J, with 11 bases in between. The germline gives CDR1 MDHEN, CDR2 SYDVKM. CDR3 sequence (DNA): TGTGCCAGCAGGCCGGGTCCGACCTACGAGCAGTACTTC. Its protein is CASRPGPTYEQYF.

CDR3 nucleotide sequence: TGTGCCAGCAGGCCCGTAGCGGGGGACTACAATGAGCAGTTCTTC. The encoded protein is CASRPVAGDYNEQFF. The chain recombines TRBV5-6 with TRBJ2-1; 9 bases match TRBD2. The CDR3 length is 15 residues. Germline assignment: CDR1 SGHDT and CDR2 YYEEEE. V lost 5 bases and J lost 3; bases outside the gene matches: 6.

The gene calls are TRBV27 and TRBJ2-1; possibly TRBD1 for D (6 bases). Trimming stripped 6 bases from V and 7 bases from J, with 16 bases between. Germline CDR1 reads MNHEY; CDR2 reads SMNVEV (reference sequence). The CDR3 has 14 amino acids. CDR3 region: CASRGYLQGNEQFF. The DNA for the CDR3 is TGTGCCAGCAGGGGGTACCTTCAGGGGAATGAGCAGTTCTTC.

This clone is labeled as medium-sized. This chain connects TRBV4-1 to TRBJ2-3; D not certain. TRBJ1-1 matches the DNA end more closely, so the J call is doubtful. Germline CDR1 reads MGHRA; CDR2 reads YSYEKL. The CDR3 is 10 residues long. CDR3 in DNA: TGCGCCAGCAGCCAAGATCTGGCTTTCTTT. Protein sequence: CASSQDLAFF.

The CDR3 DNA sequence: TGTGCCATCAGTTCCGACAGAAATGGGATGAACACTGAAGCTTTCTTT. As protein: CAISSDRNGMNTEAFF. J is TRBJ1-1 and V is TRBV10-3; tentatively, D is TRBD1 (5 bases). The CDR3 has 16 residues. The V end lost 5 bases, the J end lost 0 bases, and 16 bases lay between the germline ends. Germline lookup yields CDR1 ENHRY and CDR2 SYGVKD.

CDR3 region: CASSIGPGGYEQYF. The CDR3 nucleotides are TGTGCCAGTAGTATCGGGCCAGGGGGCTACGAGCAGTACTTC. V is TRBV19 and J is TRBJ2-7; 7 nucleotides align to TRBD1. The J segment lost 3 bases and the V segment lost 3 bases, leaving 5 bases of the junction unmatched. Germline V lookup: CDR1 LNHDA, CDR2 SQIVND (reference sequence). The CDR3 runs to 14 residues.

This clone was observed a handful of times. The chain has TRBV30 and TRBJ2-1; 7 bases are shared with TRBD1. Trimming removed 2 bases from V and 0 bases from J; junction bases left unmatched: 4. This CDR3 has 15 amino acids. Germline loops: CDR1 GTSNPN, CDR2 SVGIG (reference sequence). The CDR3 nucleotides read TGTGCCTGGAGTATCGGGACAGCCTCCTACAATGAGCAGTTCTTC. It translates to CAWSIGTASYNEQFF.